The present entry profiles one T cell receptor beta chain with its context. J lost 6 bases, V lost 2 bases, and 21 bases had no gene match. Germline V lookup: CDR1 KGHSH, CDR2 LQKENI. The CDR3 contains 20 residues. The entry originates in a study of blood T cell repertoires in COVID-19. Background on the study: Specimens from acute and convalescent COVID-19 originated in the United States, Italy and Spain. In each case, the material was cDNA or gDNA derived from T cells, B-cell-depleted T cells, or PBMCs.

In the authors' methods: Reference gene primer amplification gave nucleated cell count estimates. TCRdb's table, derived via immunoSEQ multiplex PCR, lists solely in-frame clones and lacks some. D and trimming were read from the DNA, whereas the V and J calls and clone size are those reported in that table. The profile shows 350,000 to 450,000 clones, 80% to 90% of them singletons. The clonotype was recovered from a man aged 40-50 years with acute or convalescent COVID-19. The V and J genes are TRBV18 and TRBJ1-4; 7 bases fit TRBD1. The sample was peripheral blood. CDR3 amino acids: CASSPSGTRVGGGAYEKLFF. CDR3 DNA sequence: TGTGCCAGCTCACCAAGTGGGACTCGAGTAGGAGGGGGCGCCTATGAAAAACTGTTTTTT.